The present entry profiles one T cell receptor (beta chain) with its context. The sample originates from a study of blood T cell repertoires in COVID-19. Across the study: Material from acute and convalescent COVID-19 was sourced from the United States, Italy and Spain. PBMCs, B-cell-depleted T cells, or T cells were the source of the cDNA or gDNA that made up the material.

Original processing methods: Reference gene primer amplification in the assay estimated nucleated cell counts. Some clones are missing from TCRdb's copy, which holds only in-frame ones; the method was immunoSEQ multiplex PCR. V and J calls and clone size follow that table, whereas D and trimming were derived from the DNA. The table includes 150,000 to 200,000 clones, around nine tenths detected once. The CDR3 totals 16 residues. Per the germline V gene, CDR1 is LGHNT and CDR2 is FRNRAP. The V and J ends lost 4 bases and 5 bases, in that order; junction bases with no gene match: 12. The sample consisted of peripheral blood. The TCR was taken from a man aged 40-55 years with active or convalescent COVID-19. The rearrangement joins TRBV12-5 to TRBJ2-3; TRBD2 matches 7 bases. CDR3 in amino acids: CASGSPRGGVVDTQYF. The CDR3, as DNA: TGTGCTAGTGGTTCCCCCCGTGGGGGGGTGGTAGATACGCAGTATTTT.